This TCR beta chain originates from a study of T cell changes during pregnancy in multiple sclerosis. This clone was counted a few times. The CDR3 runs 15 residues. V dropped 3 bases and J dropped 7; count of bases not matched to a gene: 3. The germline V gene has CDR1 LNHNV and CDR2 YYDKDF (reference sequence). Assay used: immunoSEQ multiplex PCR; TCRdb lists only in-frame clones, some missing. The repertoire consists of about 19,000 clones, with 80% to 90% occurring once and the leading ten covering roughly 5.5%. This clonotype originated in a female donor in good health, enrolled as a control in a pregnancy study. The chain couples TRBV15 to TRBJ1-6; 10 bases match TRBD1. The material was CD8+ T cells from peripheral blood mononuclear cells, obtained after pregnancy. The CDR3 DNA follows: TGTGCCACCAGCAGCGGACAGGGGGTAAATTCACCCCTCCACTTT. Amino acid sequence: CATSSGQGVNSPLHF.